This TCR beta chain originates from a study of cytomegalovirus exposure and HLA in healthy donors. The CDR3 is made up of 16 amino acids. V lost 1 base to trimming and J lost 3 bases, with 15 bases between them. CDR1 and CDR2 (germline): SGHVS, FQNEAQ. Study conclusions and caveats: Reports showed the classifier diagnosing cytomegalovirus status with high specificity and sensitivity. Listed as cytomegalovirus-associated were about 160 TCR beta chains.

TCRdb's table, derived via immunoSEQ multiplex PCR, lists solely in-frame clones and lacks some. The data show 220,000 or so clones, over 80% seen once. Note on this clone: The antigen is not known.

Separate from the approximately 670-subject first cohort, the approximately 120-subject validation cohort was the one that the donors belonged to. This sequence joins TRBV7-8 and TRBJ2-5, with a weak D call TRBD1 (5 bases). Sequences were obtained from PBMCs. The clonotype comes from a woman under 40 in good health and CMV-seropositive. CDR3 residues: CASSLDGPKTEETQYF. In nucleotides, the CDR3 is TGTGCCAGCAGCTTAGACGGCCCGAAGACAGAAGAGACCCAGTACTTC.